This T cell receptor beta chain comes out of a study of OX40 agonist ivuxolimab in advanced cancers. Profiling relied on immunoSEQ multiplex PCR, and the TCRdb table lists in-frame clones only, not all of them. The sample lists under 95,000 clones; 87% were seen once. Sequenced material: CD4+ or CD8+ T cells sorted from blood, taken in a trial of the OX40 agonist ivuxolimab. This TCR derives from an adult with an advanced solid tumor such as melanoma, head and neck, liver or kidney cancer.

CDR3 coding DNA: TGTGCCAGTACCTGGTGGGGGTCTTTCTTT. Translation gives CASTWWGSFF. The rearrangement joins TRBV19 to TRBJ1-1; D is perhaps TRBD1 (5 bases). Germline V gene lookup returns CDR1 LNHDA and CDR2 SQIVND (reference sequence). V lost 7 bases and J 12 bases, leaving 12 bases between the germline ends. The CDR3 loop spans 10 amino acids. The whole variable domain, remainder taken from reference TRBV19 and TRBJ1-1, is DGGITQSPKYLFRKEGQNVTLSCEQNLNHDAMYWYRQDPGQGLRLIYYSQIVNDFQKGDIAEGYSVSREKKESFPLTVTSAQKNPTAFYLCASTWWGSFFGQGTRLTVV.